Below, 9 T cell receptor beta chains from the same sample are listed, as sequenced in a study of regulatory T cells in long-lasting Graves disease. This sample's time point: newly diagnosed GD, antithyroid drugs for less than 3 months. Construction of the TCR library relied on RNA isolated from PBMCs. Library construction for TCR beta used iRepertoire HTBI primers and Arm-PCR of CDR3 regions. TCRdb re-called the multiplex PCR reads with MiXCR, one entry per CDR3 protein. The sample contains approximately 400,000 distinct CDR3 sequences, about 15% of which appear only once. The same data also contributed to another study, on T cells in Graves' hyperthyroidism and ophthalmopathy.

Material: peripheral blood mononuclear cells (PBMCs), obtained at new diagnosis, from a patient treated with antithyroid drugs. The receptors originated from a woman in her twenties or thirties with Graves disease.

As concerns this clonotype: A clone one base away is much larger, so this may be a read error. The chain employs TRBV5-1 and TRBJ2-7; D possibly uses TRBD1 or TRBD2 (6 bases each). From germline, CDR1 is SGHRS and CDR2 YFSETQ. The ends were cut back, 4 bases at V and 9 bases at J, with 17 bases in the middle. The CDR3 consists of 13 residues. The CDR3 bases are TGCGCCAGCAGCCCCTGGCCCGGGGGCGGGCAGTACTTC. It encodes CASSPWPGGGQYF.

This clonotype was found many times. The V gene is TRBV20-1, the J gene TRBJ2-3; D unclear. V was cut by 3 bases and J by 6 bases, with 13 bases left in between. Germline-derived CDR1 and CDR2 are DFQATT and SNEGSKA (reference sequence). CDR3 size: 13 residues. The CDR3 DNA reads TGCAGTGCTAGGCGCGAGCCCGTCGATACGCAGTATTTT. Its translation is CSARREPVDTQYF.

This chain links TRBV6-5 with TRBJ1-6; unclear D gene. This CDR3 spans 17 amino acids. V gave up 0 bases and J gave up 0 bases, with 9 bases separating them. Per the germline V gene, CDR1 is MNHEY and CDR2 is SVGAGI. The CDR3 spells CASSYSWEGSYNSPLHF. CDR3 nucleotide sequence: TGTGCCAGCAGTTACTCTTGGGAGGGCTCCTATAATTCACCCCTCCACTTT.

The V and J genes are TRBV20-1 and TRBJ2-7, with D uncertain. Trimming cost V 6 bases and J 0 bases, with 15 bases left between them. Germline V gives CDR1 DFQATT, CDR2 SNEGSKA (reference sequence). This CDR3 spans 14 amino acids. CDR3 in DNA: TGCAGTGCAGCCCTAGAAGAGTTCTCCTACGAGCAGTACTTC. Translating it yields CSAALEEFSYEQYF.

The sample holds many counts of this clonotype. The chain links TRBV30 to TRBJ2-7, with 7 positions matching TRBD2. The CDR3 has 15 residues. Germline lookup yields CDR1 GTSNPN and CDR2 SVGIG (reference sequence). J was trimmed by 0 bases and V by 3 bases; bases with no gene match: 8. The CDR3 DNA follows: TGTGCCTGGAGCTCTACTAGCGAAAGCTCCTACGAGCAGTACTTC. The encoded protein is CAWSSTSESSYEQYF.

This clonotype has more than one count but fewer than ten. The rearrangement uses TRBV11-2 and TRBJ1-2; unclear D gene. From germline, CDR1 is SGHAT and CDR2 FQNNGV. The V gene lost 4 bases and the J gene lost 8 bases, with 26 bases spanning the gap. The CDR3 totals 17 residues. The CDR3 is CASSSPTLTGPAGGYTF. CDR3 DNA sequence: TGTGCCAGCAGCTCTCCTACACTAACCGGGCCCGCTGGGGGCTACACCTTC.

The rearrangement joins TRBV20-1 to TRBJ2-1, with D possibly matching TRBD1 (6 bases). With 4 bases removed from V and 4 bases from J, the gap between germline ends came to 8 bases. The CDR3 consists of 12 residues. The germline V gene encodes CDR1 DFQATT and CDR2 SNEGSKA (reference sequence). CDR3 in amino acids: CSATTGYNEQFF. In DNA, the CDR3 is TGCAGTGCTACGACAGGATACAATGAGCAGTTCTTC.

This clonotype was counted at least ten times. The chain carries TRBV28 and TRBJ1-2; 10 bases align to TRBD1. This CDR3 spans 14 amino acids. The J segment lost 4 bases and the V segment lost 7 bases, leaving 6 bases of the junction unmatched. Germline V gene sequence: CDR1 MDHEN, CDR2 SYDVKM. The CDR3 is CASKETGGVYGYTF. For the CDR3, the DNA is TGTGCCAGCAAGGAGACAGGGGGCGTCTATGGCTACACCTTC.

This rearrangement joins TRBV6-2 or TRBV6-3 to TRBJ2-6; unclear D gene. CDR1 and CDR2 (germline): MNHEY, SVGEGT. This CDR3 has 15 residues. V was trimmed by 9 bases and J by 4 bases, leaving 16 bases between them. The DNA of the CDR3 is TGTGCCAGTTTGACTGGATTGGTCGGGGCCAACGTCCTGACTTTC. This gives the protein CASLTGLVGANVLTF.